The present TCR beta chain was sequenced within a study of T cells after yellow fever vaccination. Trimming removed 1 base at V and 2 bases at J, with 26 bases between. The CDR3 runs to 20 residues. The V gene's germline CDR1 is MDHEN and CDR2 SYDVKM. On this clonotype: Its antigen is not identified.

Each CDR3 protein gets one entry after TCRdb re-called the 5' RACE reads with MiXCR. The sample shows about 160,000 distinct CDR3 sequences, 6% to 7.5% of them seen only once. The study's findings and limits: Within FACS-sorted repertoires, abundant clonotypes contaminating from the bulk population could be present.

Material: CD4+ T cells sorted from PBMCs, obtained around 5 days after the first yellow fever vaccination. This sequence originates from a man younger than 35 who received the YFV17D yellow fever vaccine. The J gene is TRBJ2-5, the V gene TRBV28, with D perhaps matching TRBD2 (7 bases). The CDR3 DNA reads as TGTGCCAGCAGTTTATTCACGGGGGGCACCGTTTGGGGGTCTCAAGAGACCCAGTACTTC. Protein sequence: CASSLFTGGTVWGSQETQYF.